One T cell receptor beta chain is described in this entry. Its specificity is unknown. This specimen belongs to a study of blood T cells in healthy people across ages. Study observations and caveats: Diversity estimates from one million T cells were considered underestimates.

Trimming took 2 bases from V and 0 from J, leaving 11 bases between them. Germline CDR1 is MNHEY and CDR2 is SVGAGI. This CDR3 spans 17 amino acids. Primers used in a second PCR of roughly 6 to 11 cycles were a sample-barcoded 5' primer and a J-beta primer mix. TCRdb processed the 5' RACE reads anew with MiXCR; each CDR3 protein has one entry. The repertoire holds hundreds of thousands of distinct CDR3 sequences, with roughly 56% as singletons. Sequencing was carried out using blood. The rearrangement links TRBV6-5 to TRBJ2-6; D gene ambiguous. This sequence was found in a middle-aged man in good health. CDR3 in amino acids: CASSYGPLPSGANVLTF. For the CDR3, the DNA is TGTGCCAGCAGTTACGGCCCTTTGCCCTCTGGGGCCAACGTCCTGACTTTC.